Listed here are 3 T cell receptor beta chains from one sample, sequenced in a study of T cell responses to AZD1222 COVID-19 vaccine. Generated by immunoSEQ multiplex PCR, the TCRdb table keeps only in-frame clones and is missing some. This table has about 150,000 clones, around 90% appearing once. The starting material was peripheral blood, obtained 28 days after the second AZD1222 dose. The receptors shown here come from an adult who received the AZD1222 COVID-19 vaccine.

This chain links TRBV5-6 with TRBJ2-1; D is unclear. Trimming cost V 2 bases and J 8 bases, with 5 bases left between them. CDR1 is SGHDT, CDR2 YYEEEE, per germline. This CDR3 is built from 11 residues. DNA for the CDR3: TGTGCCAGCAGCTTCACGGATGAGCAGTTCTTC. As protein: CASSFTDEQFF.

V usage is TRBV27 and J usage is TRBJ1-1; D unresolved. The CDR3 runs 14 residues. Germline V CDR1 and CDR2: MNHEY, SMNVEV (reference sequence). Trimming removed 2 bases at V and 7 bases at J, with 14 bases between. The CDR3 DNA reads TGTGCCAGCAGTTTAAGTGCGACCGGCCATGAAGCTTTCTTT. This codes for CASSLSATGHEAFF.

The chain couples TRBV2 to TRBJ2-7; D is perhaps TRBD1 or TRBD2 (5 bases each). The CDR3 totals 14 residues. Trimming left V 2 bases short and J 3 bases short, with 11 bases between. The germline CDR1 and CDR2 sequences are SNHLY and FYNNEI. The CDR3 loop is CASSEMRGLYEQYF. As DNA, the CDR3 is TGTGCCAGCAGTGAAATGAGGGGCCTCTACGAGCAGTACTTC.